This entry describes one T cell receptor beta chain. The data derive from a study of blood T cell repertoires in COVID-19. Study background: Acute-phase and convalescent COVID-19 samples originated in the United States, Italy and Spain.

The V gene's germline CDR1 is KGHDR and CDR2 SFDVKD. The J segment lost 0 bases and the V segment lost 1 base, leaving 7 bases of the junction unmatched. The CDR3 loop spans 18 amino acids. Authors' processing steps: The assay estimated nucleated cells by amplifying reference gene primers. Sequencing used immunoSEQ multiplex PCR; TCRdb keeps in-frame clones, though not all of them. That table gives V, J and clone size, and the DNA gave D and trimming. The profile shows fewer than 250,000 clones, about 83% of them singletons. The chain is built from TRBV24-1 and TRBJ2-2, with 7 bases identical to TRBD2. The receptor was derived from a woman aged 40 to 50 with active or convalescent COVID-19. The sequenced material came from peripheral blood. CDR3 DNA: TGTGCCACCAGTGATTTAGGGGACGCGGGAGCGAACACCGGGGAGCTGTTTTTT. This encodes CATSDLGDAGANTGELFF.